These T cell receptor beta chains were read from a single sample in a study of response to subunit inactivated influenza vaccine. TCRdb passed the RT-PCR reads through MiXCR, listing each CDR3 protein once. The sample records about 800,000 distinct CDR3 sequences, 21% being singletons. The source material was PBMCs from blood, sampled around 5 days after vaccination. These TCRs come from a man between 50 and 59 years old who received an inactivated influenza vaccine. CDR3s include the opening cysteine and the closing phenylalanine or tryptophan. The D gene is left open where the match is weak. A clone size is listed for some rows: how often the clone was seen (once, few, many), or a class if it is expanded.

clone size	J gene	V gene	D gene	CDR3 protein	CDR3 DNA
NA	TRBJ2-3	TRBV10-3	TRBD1	CAISEDRGADTQYF	TGTGCCATCAGTGAGGACAGGGGTGCAGATACGCAGTATTTT
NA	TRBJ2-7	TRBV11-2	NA	CASTKTGRLYEQYF	TGTGCCAGCACTAAAACCGGGAGACTCTACGAGCAGTACTTC
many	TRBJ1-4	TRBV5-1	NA	CASSLDFEKLFF	TGCGCCAGCAGCTTGGATTTTGAAAAACTGTTTTTT
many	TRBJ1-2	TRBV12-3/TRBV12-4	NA	CASSSIGVNYGYTF	TGTGCCAGCAGTTCCATAGGGGTTAACTATGGCTACACCTTC
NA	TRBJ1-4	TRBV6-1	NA	CASSEVSGSEKLFF	TGTGCCAGCAGTGAAGTTTCAGGCAGTGAAAAACTGTTTTTT
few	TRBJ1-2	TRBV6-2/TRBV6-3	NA	CASSYGGGPQHYGYTF	TGTGCCAGCAGTTACGGCGGCGGACCCCAACACTATGGCTACACCTTC
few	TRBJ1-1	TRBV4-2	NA	CASSPHLNTEAFF	TGTGCCAGCAGCCCCCACCTGAACACTGAAGCTTTCTTT
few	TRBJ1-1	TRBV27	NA	CASSPHARGRWNTEAFF	TGTGCCAGCAGCCCCCACGCGAGGGGCCGATGGAACACTGAAGCTTTCTTT
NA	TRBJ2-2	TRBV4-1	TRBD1	CASSQEGDRAAGELFF	TGCGCCAGCAGCCAAGAGGGGGACAGGGCGGCCGGGGAGCTGTTTTTT
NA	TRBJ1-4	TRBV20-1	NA	CSGRMNEKLFF	TGCAGTGGACGGATGAATGAAAAACTGTTTTTT
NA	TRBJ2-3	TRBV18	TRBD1	CASSPRDRNTDTQYF	TGTGCCAGCTCACCACGGGACAGGAACACAGATACGCAGTATTTT
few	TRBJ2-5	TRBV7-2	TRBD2	CASSIPSGSGGETQYF	TGTGCCAGCAGCATACCTAGCGGGAGTGGTGGGGAGACCCAGTACTTC
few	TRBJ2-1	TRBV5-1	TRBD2	CASSRGTSGRIGGNEQFF	TGCGCCAGCAGCCGGGGCACTAGCGGGAGAATAGGGGGCAATGAGCAGTTCTTC
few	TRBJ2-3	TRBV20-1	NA	CSARGGESTDTQYF	TGCAGTGCTAGAGGGGGGGAGAGCACAGATACGCAGTATTTT
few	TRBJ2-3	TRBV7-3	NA	CASSLTAGDTDTQYF	TGTGCCAGCAGCTTAACAGCGGGCGACACAGATACGCAGTATTTT